This T cell receptor (beta chain) was obtained from a study of T cells in localized non-small cell lung cancer. Notes on this clone: Its antigen is undetermined.

The study's findings and limits: Without multi-region sequencing, intratumor heterogeneity could not be excluded.

The repertoire was sequenced with immunoSEQ multiplex PCR; TCRdb's copy has only in-frame clones and lacks some. Among 4,500 or so clones listed, around 21% were seen once. Per germline, CDR1 SGHNT and CDR2 YENEEA. CDR3 length: 16 residues. Trimming cost V 6 bases and J 3 bases, with 20 bases left between them. This specimen consisted of lung tumor tissue, obtained before any cancer treatment. This TCR was recovered from a female donor aged 60 or older with stage I lung adenocarcinoma. The chain combines TRBV11-3 with TRBJ1-1; weak D call: TRBD1 (5 bases). CDR3 DNA sequence: TGTGCCAGCAGTTCGCTGGGAGGGGCGGAGTACACTGAAGCTTTCTTT. This codes for CASSSLGGAEYTEAFF.